These T cell receptor beta chains were read from a single sample in a study of cytomegalovirus exposure and HLA in healthy donors. Produced via immunoSEQ multiplex PCR; TCRdb's table is partial and in-frame only. The sample has about 59,000 clones; about 80% are singletons. The material sequenced was PBMCs. These receptors all stem from a middle-aged woman in good health and CMV-seronegative. Each CDR3 is given with its conserved first and last residue. The D gene is left open where the match is weak. Clone size appears in some rows only: once, few, many, or a class for an expanded clone.

len	j_gene	d_gene	v_gene	abundance	CDR3nt	CDR3aa
13	TRBJ2-7	NA	TRBV6-6	NA	TGTGCCAGCAGTTACCGGGAGAACTACGAGCAGTACTTC	CASSYRENYEQYF
15	TRBJ2-6	NA	TRBV2	few	TGTGCCAGCAGACAGGGGACTTCTGGGGCCAACGTCCTGACTTTC	CASRQGTSGANVLTF
17	TRBJ2-1	TRBD2	TRBV4-1	NA	TGCGCCAGCAGCCAAGGCCCTAGCGGGAGTTCGGGCAATGAGCAGTTCTTC	CASSQGPSGSSGNEQFF
13	TRBJ1-4	NA	TRBV5-1	NA	TGCGCCAGTCAGGAAGCAACTAATGAAAAACTGTTTTTT	CASQEATNEKLFF
15	TRBJ1-4	TRBD1	TRBV28	few	TGTGCCAGCAATTTGATGACAGGGGGCACGGAAAAACTGTTTTTT	CASNLMTGGTEKLFF
15	TRBJ2-7	TRBD1	TRBV2	NA	TGTGCCAGCAGTGGGGGTGGGACAGGGAGTTACGAGCAGTACTTC	CASSGGGTGSYEQYF
14	TRBJ2-5	NA	TRBV29-1	NA	TGCAGCGTTGAAGATGGGGCTGGGCAAGAGACCCAGTACTTC	CSVEDGAGQETQYF
14	TRBJ2-3	NA	TRBV15	NA	TGTGCCACCAGCAGAGATCGGCTAGCACATACGCAGTATTTT	CATSRDRLAHTQYF
13	TRBJ2-7	NA	TRBV28	NA	TGTGCCAGCAGTTTATTCAGGGGTTACGAGCAGTACTTC	CASSLFRGYEQYF
14	TRBJ2-1	TRBD1	TRBV11-1	NA	TGTGCCAGCAGCCCGGACAGGGGGCTCGGTGAGCAGTTCTTC	CASSPDRGLGEQFF
15	TRBJ1-1	TRBD1	TRBV5-5	NA	TGTGCCAGCAGCTTGGCTGCAGGGGGGAGTACTGAAGCTTTCTTT	CASSLAAGGSTEAFF
17	TRBJ1-4	TRBD1	TRBV5-1	NA	TGCGCCAGCAGCTTAGACGGACAGGGTACAACTAATGAAAAACTGTTTTTT	CASSLDGQGTTNEKLFF
13	TRBJ1-5	NA	TRBV28	NA	TGTGCCAGCAGCAGTAATAGCAATCAGCCCCAGCATTTT	CASSSNSNQPQHF